The 5 T cell receptor beta chains listed next were all sequenced from one sample in a study of T cell responses to AZD1222 COVID-19 vaccine. Sequencing used immunoSEQ multiplex PCR; TCRdb keeps in-frame clones, though not all of them. The data contain around 150,000 clones, less than 95% of them singletons. The sequencing here drew on peripheral blood, taken on day 0 of AZD1222 vaccination. The receptors were sampled from an adult in good health.

The V and J genes are TRBV3-1 (or the pseudogene TRBV3-2) and TRBJ1-6, with 10 bases fitting TRBD1. The CDR3 is 17 amino acids. After removal of 3 bases from V and 4 bases from J, the junction contained 6 bases not matched to a gene. CDR1 and CDR2 from the germline V gene are LGHDT and YNNKEL (reference sequence). In nucleotides, the CDR3 is TGTGCCAGCAGCCAGCTACCGGGACAGGGGTATAATTCACCCCTCCACTTT. Translating gives CASSQLPGQGYNSPLHF.

The CDR3 loop is CASSEGTRSNQPQHF. In DNA form, the CDR3 reads TGTGCCAGCAGTGAAGGGACCCGGAGCAATCAGCCCCAGCATTTT. This rearrangement joins TRBV6-1 to TRBJ1-5; D not certain. The V and J ends lost 1 base and 1 base respectively, with 8 bases between them. The CDR3 is 15 residues long. CDR1 is MNHNS, CDR2 SASEGT, per germline.

This rearrangement joins TRBV6-5 to TRBJ1-5, with 10 bases that match TRBD1. Germline loops: CDR1 MNHEY, CDR2 SVGAGI. This CDR3 spans 13 amino acids. J was trimmed by 6 bases and V by 6 bases; bases with no gene match: 2. CDR3 sequence (DNA): TGTGCCAGCAGCCGGGACAGGGGTCAGCCCCAGCATTTT. Translating gives CASSRDRGQPQHF.

This chain links TRBV19 with TRBJ1-6; TRBD1 might be the D (5 bases). The CDR3 has 16 residues. V lost 5 bases, J lost 5 bases, and 16 bases lay in between. Germline V CDR1 and CDR2: LNHDA, SQIVND (reference sequence). The CDR3 here is CASSLRDGSNNSPLHF. The CDR3 nucleotides are TGTGCCAGTAGTCTCCGGGACGGATCTAATAATTCACCCCTCCACTTT.

The genes are TRBV2 and TRBJ1-2; TRBD1 aligns across 7 bases. J lost 2 bases, V lost 4 bases, and 1 base had no gene match. Germline CDR1 is SNHLY and CDR2 is FYNNEI. The CDR3 is 13 residues long. The CDR3 loop reads CASSGDSNYGYTF. CDR3 DNA sequence: TGTGCCAGCAGTGGGGACAGCAACTATGGCTACACCTTC.